The 7 T cell receptor beta chains listed next were all sequenced from one sample in a study of T cell changes during pregnancy in multiple sclerosis. Profiled with immunoSEQ multiplex PCR; TCRdb holds only in-frame clones, not every one. The sample includes about 50,000 clones, around 87% of them seen just once. The sequencing used peripheral blood, collected after pregnancy. These receptors originate from a female donor in good health, enrolled as a control in a pregnancy study.

The chain combines TRBV10-3 with TRBJ1-4; possibly TRBD1 for D (6 bases). Germline V gene sequence: CDR1 ENHRY, CDR2 SYGVKD. CDR3 length: 16 amino acids. V was cut by 5 bases and J by 1 base, with 14 bases left in between. CDR3 residues: CAISTGQTETNEKLFF. CDR3 bases: TGTGCCATCAGTACCGGACAGACTGAAACTAATGAAAAACTGTTTTTT.

The chain is built from TRBV6-4 and TRBJ2-1; 9 bases fit TRBD2. V trimming: 2 bases; J trimming: 8 bases; junction bases outside the gene matches: 7. Germline CDR1 reads MRHNA; CDR2 reads SNTAGT. This CDR3 contains 15 residues. CDR3 nucleotide sequence: TGTGCCAGCAGTGACAGCGGGGGGAGCGGGCATGAGCAGTTCTTC. Translation gives CASSDSGGSGHEQFF.

The chain combines TRBV11-3 with TRBJ2-7; 8 bases agree with TRBD2. There are 14 residues in the CDR3. CDR1 SGHNT and CDR2 YENEEA come from the germline V gene. J was trimmed by 6 bases and V by 5 bases; bases with no gene match: 9. The CDR3 is CASSPTGGPSEQYF. CDR3 DNA: TGTGCCAGCAGCCCGACGGGAGGGCCCTCCGAGCAGTACTTC.

CDR3 sequence (DNA): TGTGCCAGCAGTTACTCGTACGGGGGGGAGCAGTTCTTC. This translates into CASSYSYGGEQFF. The chain combines TRBV6-5 with TRBJ2-1; 7 positions agree with TRBD2. This CDR3 has 13 residues. The junction had 3 bases not matched to a gene; V was cut back by 0 bases and J by 10 bases. CDR1 is MNHEY and CDR2 is SVGAGI in the germline V gene.

The genes are TRBV5-4 and TRBJ1-1, with D possibly TRBD1 on 5 matching bases. The ends were cut back, 6 bases at V and 5 bases at J, with 14 bases in the middle. The CDR3 is 13 amino acids. Germline V gives CDR1 SGHNT, CDR2 YYREEE (reference sequence). CDR3 loop: CASNRQGETEAFF. The CDR3 DNA is TGTGCCAGCAACCGGCAGGGTGAAACTGAAGCTTTCTTT.

The chain has TRBV7-9 and TRBJ2-7; 14 nucleotides align to TRBD2. This CDR3 is 16 amino acids long. V trimming: 8 bases; J trimming: 7 bases; junction bases outside the gene matches: 13. Germline V gene data show CDR1 as SEHNR and CDR2 as FQNEAQ (reference sequence). For the CDR3, the DNA is TGTGCCAGCCTTTCAGGGACTAGCGGGAGAGTGGGGGAGCAGTACTTC. Residues: CASLSGTSGRVGEQYF.

The J gene is TRBJ2-7, the V gene TRBV9; possible D gene TRBD2, 6 bases. Germline CDR1 and CDR2: SGDLS and YYNGEE. The CDR3 is 15 residues long. Between the trimmed V and J ends, which lost 0 bases and 4 bases, there was a span of 14 bases. The CDR3 is CASSVGRLATYEQYF. Here the CDR3 DNA reads TGTGCCAGCAGCGTAGGGAGGCTAGCGACATACGAGCAGTACTTC.